The clone carrying this T cell receptor (beta chain) has just a few counts. This record comes from a study of patients and donors after allogeneic stem cell transplantation. Via MiXCR, TCRdb re-called the RT-PCR reads, giving one row per CDR3 protein. Of some 880,000 distinct CDR3 sequences in the sample, roughly 18% are singletons; the top ten hold 6%. V lost 6 bases, J lost 6 bases, and 11 bases stayed unmatched. The CDR3 is 14 amino acids. Germline lookup yields CDR1 ENHRY and CDR2 SYGVKD. The sequenced material came from blood, either unsorted or a sorted T cell fraction (not recorded which). This clonotype was sampled from a human donor who was either an allogeneic HSCT recipient or a stem cell or donor lymphocyte infusion donor (not recorded which). It is not recorded whose cells these are; they may come from a transplant donor. J is TRBJ2-7 and V is TRBV10-3; the match to TRBD1 covers 7 bases. The CDR3 loop reads CAISQEGGATEQYF. The CDR3 DNA is TGTGCCATCAGCCAGGAAGGGGGCGCGACCGAGCAGTACTTC.